Below, 25 T cell receptor beta chains from the same sample are listed, as sequenced in a study of blood T cell repertoires in COVID-19. Sequencing was performed with immunoSEQ multiplex PCR; in TCRdb, only in-frame clones are kept and a portion is missing. This table holds about 64,000 clones, around nine tenths found once. Sample: peripheral blood. The receptors were gathered from a woman aged 80 or over with active COVID-19.

The J gene is TRBJ2-3, the V gene TRBV2; a weak D match, TRBD1 (5 bases). Trimming shortened V by 7 bases and J by 4 bases, and 18 bases separated the two germline ends. The germline V gene has CDR1 SNHLY and CDR2 FYNNEI. The CDR3 is 15 residues long. The DNA of the CDR3 is TGTGCCAGCACAGCGCCAGGGATTAACGCAGATACGCAGTATTTT. Translation: CASTAPGINADTQYF.

V usage is TRBV28 and J usage is TRBJ2-3; the match to TRBD1 covers 9 bases. V trimming: 5 bases; J trimming: 3 bases; junction bases outside the gene matches: 9. Germline V gives CDR1 MDHEN, CDR2 SYDVKM. The CDR3 spans 16 residues. As DNA, the CDR3 is TGTGCCAGCAGTCCGGGGGGACAGGGAGATACAGATACGCAGTATTTT. Protein: CASSPGGQGDTDTQYF.

J is TRBJ2-1 and V is TRBV7-9; 9 bases agree with TRBD2. The germline gives CDR1 SEHNR, CDR2 FQNEAQ (reference sequence). The CDR3 spans 17 residues. V was pared by 3 bases and J by 0 bases, with 6 bases of the junction left unmatched. The CDR3 protein is CASSFSGRSPSYNEQFF. The CDR3 coding sequence is TGTGCCAGCAGCTTTAGCGGGAGAAGCCCCTCCTACAATGAGCAGTTCTTC.

This chain joins TRBV4-2 and TRBJ2-1; D perhaps matches TRBD2 (6 bases). CDR1 LGHNA and CDR2 YNFKEQ come from the germline V gene. The CDR3 length is 16 residues. Deletions cut 4 bases from V and 7 bases from J, with 20 bases between. In nucleotides, the CDR3 is TGTGCCAGCAGCCCCCAGGGATCAGCGGGCGAGAATGAGCAGTTCTTC. This translates into CASSPQGSAGENEQFF.

The CDR3 bases are TGCGCCAGCAGCTTGAGCGGGACCCCCCCAGAGACCCAGTACTTC. As protein: CASSLSGTPPETQYF. The chain joins TRBV5-1 to TRBJ2-5, with 7 nucleotides matching TRBD2. The V segment lost 1 base and the J segment 4 bases; nucleotides outside the gene matches: 7. Germline V lookup: CDR1 SGHRS, CDR2 YFSETQ. The CDR3 totals 15 residues. Based on the CDR3 plus reference TRBV5-1 and TRBJ2-5, the full variable domain is KAGVTQTPRYLIKTRGQQVTLSCSPISGHRSVSWYQQTPGQGLQFLFEYFSETQRNKGNFPGRFSGRQFSNSRSEMNVSTLELGDSALYLCASSLSGTPPETQYFGPGTRLLVL.

The V and J genes are TRBV5-5 and TRBJ2-3, with 14 bases fitting TRBD2. Germline lookup yields CDR1 SGHKS and CDR2 YYEKEE (reference sequence). This CDR3 region has 17 residues. V trimming: 5 bases; J trimming: 8 bases; junction bases outside the gene matches: 13. CDR3 in amino acids: CASRFALGGLAGATQYF. The CDR3 DNA reads as TGTGCCAGCAGGTTTGCCTTGGGGGGACTAGCGGGAGCTACGCAGTATTTT.

The chain combines TRBV3-1 (or the pseudogene TRBV3-2) with TRBJ2-5, with 10 bases lining up with TRBD2. The ends lost 0 bases at V and 0 bases at J; junction bases unmatched: 4. The CDR3 sequence is 17 residues long. Germline V gene data show CDR1 as LGHDT and CDR2 as YNNKEL (reference sequence). The CDR3 nucleotides read TGTGCCAGCAGCCAAGATGGAGGACTAGCGGACCAAGAGACCCAGTACTTC. As protein: CASSQDGGLADQETQYF.

The chain recombines TRBV5-1 with TRBJ1-1, with TRBD1 as a possible D gene (5 bases). The germline V gene encodes CDR1 SGHRS and CDR2 YFSETQ. Deletions cut 0 bases from V and 5 bases from J, with 17 bases between. The CDR3 contains 16 residues. CDR3 bases: TGCGCCAGCAGCTTGGAGGGCCAGGGCGGGGTGACTGAAGCTTTCTTT. Residues: CASSLEGQGGVTEAFF. Looking up the rest from reference TRBV5-1 and TRBJ1-1 gives the full variable domain: KAGVTQTPRYLIKTRGQQVTLSCSPISGHRSVSWYQQTPGQGLQFLFEYFSETQRNKGNFPGRFSGRQFSNSRSEMNVSTLELGDSALYLCASSLEGQGGVTEAFFGQGTRLTVV.

The J gene is TRBJ2-5, the V gene TRBV19; TRBD1 agrees at 8 bases. Germline CDR1 reads LNHDA; CDR2 reads SQIVND (reference sequence). This CDR3 comprises 14 residues. The junction had 3 bases not matched to a gene; V was cut back by 1 base and J by 5 bases. The CDR3 region is CASSIGTGRETQYF. CDR3 coding DNA: TGTGCCAGTAGTATAGGGACAGGGAGGGAGACCCAGTACTTC.

J is TRBJ1-6 and V is TRBV28; 7 bases line up with TRBD1. Germline CDR1 and CDR2: MDHEN and SYDVKM. CDR3 length: 15 residues. Trimming took 5 bases from V and 10 from J; bases not matched to a gene: 11. The CDR3 sequence is CASSQKGQPRSPLHF. CDR3 sequence (DNA): TGTGCCAGCAGTCAAAAGGGACAGCCTCGGTCACCCCTCCACTTT.

The genes are TRBV10-3 and TRBJ2-1, with 12 bases identical to TRBD2. CDR1 and CDR2 (germline): ENHRY, SYGVKD. After removal of 4 bases from V and 4 bases from J, the junction contained 5 bases not matched to a gene. CDR3 length equals 16 residues. CDR3 sequence: CAISGLAGVTYNEQFF. The CDR3 region has the DNA TGTGCCATCAGTGGACTAGCGGGGGTGACTTACAATGAGCAGTTCTTC.

J is TRBJ2-2 and V is TRBV6-5; 9 nucleotides align to TRBD1. This CDR3 spans 15 amino acids. V gave up 2 bases and J gave up 7 bases; unmatched junction bases: 5. The germline gives CDR1 MNHEY, CDR2 SVGAGI. CDR3 amino acids: CASSYRDRVSGELFF. CDR3 bases: TGTGCCAGCAGTTACCGGGACAGGGTGAGCGGGGAGCTGTTTTTT.

This sequence joins TRBV20-1 and TRBJ1-5; unclear D gene. V dropped 3 bases and J dropped 0 bases, with 12 bases sitting between them. Germline assignment: CDR1 DFQATT and CDR2 SNEGSKA (reference sequence). The CDR3 runs 15 residues. The CDR3 DNA is TGCAGTGCTAGTGGATCTGTCTATAGCAATCAGCCCCAGCATTTT. Its protein product is CSASGSVYSNQPQHF.

The V call is TRBV2, the J call TRBJ2-2, with 10 bases aligning to TRBD1. Germline V gene sequence: CDR1 SNHLY, CDR2 FYNNEI. Germline trimming cut 4 bases from V and 2 bases from J; bases unmatched to any gene: 4. CDR3 length: 16 amino acids. For the CDR3, the DNA is TGTGCCAGCAGTGCTAGGGACAGGGGAAACACCGGGGAGCTGTTTTTT. Amino acid sequence: CASSARDRGNTGELFF.

The J gene is TRBJ2-3, the V gene TRBV3-1 (or the pseudogene TRBV3-2); TRBD2 matches 11 bases. With V trimmed by 2 bases and J by 5 bases, 6 bases remained unmatched. Germline-derived CDR1 and CDR2 are LGHDT and YNNKEL (reference sequence). The CDR3 covers 16 residues. The CDR3 DNA is TGTGCCAGCAGCCAACCACTAGCGGGGGCCGGAGATACGCAGTATTTT. It is translated as CASSQPLAGAGDTQYF.

This chain connects TRBV18 to TRBJ1-1, with TRBD1 identical over 8 bases. V lost 3 bases and J lost 4; bases outside the gene matches: 10. Germline V CDR1 and CDR2: KGHSH, LQKENI. CDR3 length: 16 residues. This CDR3 reads CASSPPGQASGTEAFF. CDR3 in DNA: TGTGCCAGCTCACCGCCGGGACAGGCGTCGGGCACTGAAGCTTTCTTT.

The V gene is TRBV7-9, the J gene TRBJ1-1; D might be TRBD1 (5 bases). The CDR3 loop spans 15 amino acids. Trimming removed 1 base from V and 4 bases from J, with 13 bases in between. CDR1 is SEHNR and CDR2 is FQNEAQ in the germline V gene (reference sequence). The CDR3 region has the DNA TGTGCCAGCAGCTTAGGACAGTCGGACGGCACTGAAGCTTTCTTT. It specifies CASSLGQSDGTEAFF.

The chain recombines TRBV6-1 with TRBJ1-6; the match to TRBD1 covers 8 bases. CDR3 length: 15 residues. The germline CDR1 and CDR2 sequences are MNHNS and SASEGT. V dropped 2 bases and J dropped 9; count of bases not matched to a gene: 6. CDR3 residues: CASSETDRVRSPLHF. The DNA for the CDR3 is TGTGCCAGCAGTGAAACGGACAGGGTACGTTCACCCCTCCACTTT.

The gene calls are TRBV9 and TRBJ2-2; D might be TRBD2 (7 bases). The CDR3 covers 15 residues. Germline assignment: CDR1 SGDLS and CDR2 YYNGEE. V was clipped by 2 bases and J by 4 bases, with 12 bases between them. CDR3 loop: CASSVGGASTGELFF. For the CDR3, the DNA is TGTGCCAGCAGCGTTGGGGGGGCTAGCACCGGGGAGCTGTTTTTT.

The chain recombines TRBV7-9 with TRBJ1-1; 12 bases map to TRBD1. Germline trimming cut 4 bases from V and 5 bases from J; bases unmatched to any gene: 5. This CDR3 has 15 residues. CDR1 SEHNR and CDR2 FQNEAQ come from the germline V gene (reference sequence). The CDR3 nucleotides read TGTGCCAGCAGCTCGCGGGACAGGGGGCAAACTGAAGCTTTCTTT. Its protein product is CASSSRDRGQTEAFF.

The rearrangement uses TRBV6-5 and TRBJ1-3; 7 bases are a match to TRBD1. The CDR3 has 14 residues. Trimming cost V 2 bases and J 8 bases; bases outside gene matches: 6. CDR1 and CDR2 from the germline V gene are MNHEY and SVGAGI. CDR3 protein: CASSYDREGHTIYF. CDR3 coding DNA: TGTGCCAGCAGTTACGACAGGGAAGGACACACCATATATTTT.

The count of this clone is one. The genes are TRBV1 and TRBJ2-4; TRBD1 is the table's D call, not checked against the DNA. TRBV1 has pseudogene status. The length of the CDR3 is 19 residues. CDR3 nucleotide sequence: TGCACCAGCAGCCAAGAACCCCGACAGGGCGATGAGGCCAAAAACATTCAGTACTTC. Encoded protein: CTSSQEPRQGDEAKNIQYF.

The rearrangement joins TRBV9 to TRBJ2-1; D gene uncertain. CDR1 and CDR2 from the germline V gene are SGDLS and YYNGEE. The CDR3 consists of 17 residues. V gave up 0 bases and J gave up 3 bases, with 16 bases separating them. The CDR3 spells CASSVASLTSDYNEQFF. In DNA, the CDR3 is TGTGCCAGCAGCGTAGCGAGCCTTACCTCCGACTACAATGAGCAGTTCTTC.

The chain joins TRBV5-1 to TRBJ2-1; the match to TRBD1 covers 7 bases. Per the germline V gene, CDR1 is SGHRS and CDR2 is YFSETQ. The ends lost 2 bases at V and 4 bases at J; junction bases unmatched: 6. CDR3 length: 15 amino acids. The CDR3 region has the DNA TGCGCCAGCAGCTTTACGGGACAGACATACAATGAGCAGTTCTTC. It codes for CASSFTGQTYNEQFF.

The CDR3 reads CASRAGGGSRSEQYF. As DNA, the CDR3 is TGTGCCAGCCGCGCGGGGGGGGGCTCTAGGTCCGAGCAGTACTTC. The chain is built from TRBV28 and TRBJ2-7; 9 bases agree with TRBD2. V trimming: 8 bases; J trimming: 6 bases; junction bases outside the gene matches: 14. From germline, CDR1 is MDHEN and CDR2 SYDVKM. The CDR3 spans 15 residues.